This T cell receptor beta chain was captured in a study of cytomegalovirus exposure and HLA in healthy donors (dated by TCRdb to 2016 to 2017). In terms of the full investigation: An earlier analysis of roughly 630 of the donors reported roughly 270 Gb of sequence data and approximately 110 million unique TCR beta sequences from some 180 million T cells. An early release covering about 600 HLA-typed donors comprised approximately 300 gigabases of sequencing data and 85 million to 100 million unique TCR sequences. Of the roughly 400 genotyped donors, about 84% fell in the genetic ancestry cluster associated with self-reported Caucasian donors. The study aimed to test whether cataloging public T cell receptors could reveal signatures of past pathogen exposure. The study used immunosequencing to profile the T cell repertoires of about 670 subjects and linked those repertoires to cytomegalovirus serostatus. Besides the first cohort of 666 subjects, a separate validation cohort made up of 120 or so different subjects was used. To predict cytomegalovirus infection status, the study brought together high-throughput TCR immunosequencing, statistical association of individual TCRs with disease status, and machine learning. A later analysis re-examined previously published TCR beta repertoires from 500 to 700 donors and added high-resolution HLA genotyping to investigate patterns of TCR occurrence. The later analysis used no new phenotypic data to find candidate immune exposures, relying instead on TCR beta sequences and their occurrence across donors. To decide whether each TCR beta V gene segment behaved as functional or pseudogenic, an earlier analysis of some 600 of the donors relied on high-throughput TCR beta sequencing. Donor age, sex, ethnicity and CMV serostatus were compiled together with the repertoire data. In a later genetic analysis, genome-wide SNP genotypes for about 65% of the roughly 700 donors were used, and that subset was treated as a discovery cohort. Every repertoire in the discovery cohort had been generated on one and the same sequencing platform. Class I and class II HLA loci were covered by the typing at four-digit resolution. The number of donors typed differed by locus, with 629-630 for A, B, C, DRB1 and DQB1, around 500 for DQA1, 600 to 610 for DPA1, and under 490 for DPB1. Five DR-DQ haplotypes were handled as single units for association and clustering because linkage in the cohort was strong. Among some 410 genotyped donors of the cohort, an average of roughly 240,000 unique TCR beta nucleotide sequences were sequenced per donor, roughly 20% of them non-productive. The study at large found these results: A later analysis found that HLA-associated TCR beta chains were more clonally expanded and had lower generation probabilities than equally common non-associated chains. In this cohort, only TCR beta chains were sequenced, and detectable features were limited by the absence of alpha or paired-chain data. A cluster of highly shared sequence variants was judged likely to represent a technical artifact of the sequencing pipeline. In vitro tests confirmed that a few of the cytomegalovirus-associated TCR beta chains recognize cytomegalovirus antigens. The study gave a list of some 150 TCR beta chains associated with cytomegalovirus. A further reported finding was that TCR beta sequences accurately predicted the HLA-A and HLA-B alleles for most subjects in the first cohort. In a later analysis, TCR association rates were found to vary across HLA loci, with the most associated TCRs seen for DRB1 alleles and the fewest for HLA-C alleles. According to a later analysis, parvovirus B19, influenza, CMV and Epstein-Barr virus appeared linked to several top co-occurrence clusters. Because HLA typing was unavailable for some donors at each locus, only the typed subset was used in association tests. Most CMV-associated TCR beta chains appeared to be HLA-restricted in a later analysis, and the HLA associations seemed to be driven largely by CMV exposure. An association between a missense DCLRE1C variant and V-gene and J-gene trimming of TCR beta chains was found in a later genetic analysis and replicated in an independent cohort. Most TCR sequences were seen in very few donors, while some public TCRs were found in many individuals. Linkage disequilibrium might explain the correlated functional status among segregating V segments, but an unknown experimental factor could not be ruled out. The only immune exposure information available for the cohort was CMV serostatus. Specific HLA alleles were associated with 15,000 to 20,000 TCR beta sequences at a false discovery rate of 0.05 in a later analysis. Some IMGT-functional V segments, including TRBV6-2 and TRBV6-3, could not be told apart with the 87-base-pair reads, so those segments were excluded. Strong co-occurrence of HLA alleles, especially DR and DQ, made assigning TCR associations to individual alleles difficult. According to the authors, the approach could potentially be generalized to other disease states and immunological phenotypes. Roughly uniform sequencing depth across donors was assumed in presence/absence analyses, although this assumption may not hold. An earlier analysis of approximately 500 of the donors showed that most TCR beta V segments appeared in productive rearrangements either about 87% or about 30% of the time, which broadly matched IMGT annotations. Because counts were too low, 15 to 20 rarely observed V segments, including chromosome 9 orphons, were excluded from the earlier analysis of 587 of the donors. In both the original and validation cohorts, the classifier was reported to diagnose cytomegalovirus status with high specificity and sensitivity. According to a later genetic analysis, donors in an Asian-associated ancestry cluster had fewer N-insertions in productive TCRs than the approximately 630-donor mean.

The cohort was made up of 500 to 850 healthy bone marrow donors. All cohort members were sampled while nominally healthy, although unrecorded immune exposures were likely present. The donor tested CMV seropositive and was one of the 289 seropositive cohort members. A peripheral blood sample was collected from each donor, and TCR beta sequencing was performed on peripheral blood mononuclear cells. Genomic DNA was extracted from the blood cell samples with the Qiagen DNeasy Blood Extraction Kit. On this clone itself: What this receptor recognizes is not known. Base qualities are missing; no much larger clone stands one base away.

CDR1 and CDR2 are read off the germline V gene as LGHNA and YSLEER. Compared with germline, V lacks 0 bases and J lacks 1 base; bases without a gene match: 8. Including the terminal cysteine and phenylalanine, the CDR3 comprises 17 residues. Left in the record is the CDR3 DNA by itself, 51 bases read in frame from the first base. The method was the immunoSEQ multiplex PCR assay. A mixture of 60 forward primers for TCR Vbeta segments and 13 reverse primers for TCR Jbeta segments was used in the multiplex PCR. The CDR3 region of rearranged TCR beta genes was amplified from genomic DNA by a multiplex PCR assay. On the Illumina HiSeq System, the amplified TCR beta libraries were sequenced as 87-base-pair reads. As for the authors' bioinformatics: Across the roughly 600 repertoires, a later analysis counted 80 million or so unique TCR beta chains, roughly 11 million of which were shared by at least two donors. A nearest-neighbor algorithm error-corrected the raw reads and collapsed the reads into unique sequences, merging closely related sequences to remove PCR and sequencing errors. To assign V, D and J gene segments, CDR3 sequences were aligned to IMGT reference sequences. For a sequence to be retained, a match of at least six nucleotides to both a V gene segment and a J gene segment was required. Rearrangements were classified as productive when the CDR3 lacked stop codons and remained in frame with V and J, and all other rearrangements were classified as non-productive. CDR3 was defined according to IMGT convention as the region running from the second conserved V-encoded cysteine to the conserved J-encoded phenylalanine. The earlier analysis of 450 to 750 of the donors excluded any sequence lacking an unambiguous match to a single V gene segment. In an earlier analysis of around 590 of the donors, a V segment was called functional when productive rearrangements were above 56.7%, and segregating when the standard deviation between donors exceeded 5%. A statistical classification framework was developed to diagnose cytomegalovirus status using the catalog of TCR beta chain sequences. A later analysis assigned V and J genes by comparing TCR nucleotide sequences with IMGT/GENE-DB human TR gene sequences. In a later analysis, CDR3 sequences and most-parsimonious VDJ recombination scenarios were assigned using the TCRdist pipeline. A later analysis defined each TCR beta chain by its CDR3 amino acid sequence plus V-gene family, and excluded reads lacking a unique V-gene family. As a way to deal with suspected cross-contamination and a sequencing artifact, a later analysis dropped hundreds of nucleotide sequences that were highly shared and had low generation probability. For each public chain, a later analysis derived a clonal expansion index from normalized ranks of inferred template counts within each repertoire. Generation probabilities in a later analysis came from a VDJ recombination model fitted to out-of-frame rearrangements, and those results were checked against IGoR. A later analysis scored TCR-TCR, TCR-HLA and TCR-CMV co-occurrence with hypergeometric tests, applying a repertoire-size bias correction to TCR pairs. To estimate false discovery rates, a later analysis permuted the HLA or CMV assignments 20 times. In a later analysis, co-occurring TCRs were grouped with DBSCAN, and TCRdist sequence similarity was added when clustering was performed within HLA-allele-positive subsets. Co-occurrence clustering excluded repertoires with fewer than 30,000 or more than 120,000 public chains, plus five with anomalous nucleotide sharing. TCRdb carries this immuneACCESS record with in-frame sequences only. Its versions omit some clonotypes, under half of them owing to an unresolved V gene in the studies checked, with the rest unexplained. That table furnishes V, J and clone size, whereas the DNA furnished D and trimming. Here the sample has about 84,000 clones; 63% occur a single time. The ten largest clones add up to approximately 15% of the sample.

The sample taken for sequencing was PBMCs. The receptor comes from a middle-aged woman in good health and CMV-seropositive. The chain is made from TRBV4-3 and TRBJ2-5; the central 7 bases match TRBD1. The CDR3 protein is CASSQERTGSAQETQYF. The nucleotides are TGCGCCAGCAGCCAAGAAAGGACAGGTTCAGCCCAAGAGACCCAGTACTTC.